This is a list of T cell receptor beta chains from one sample in a study of T-cell memory formation after mild COVID-19. TCRdb fed the 5' RACE reads into MiXCR, producing one record per CDR3 protein. The sample holds 450,000 to 700,000 distinct CDR3 sequences, more than 15% seen once. The sequencing sample was made of PBMCs or a T cell subset sorted from them (not recorded which). These receptor sequences come from an adult woman who had mild COVID-19 (a few samples of this study predate the infection). Cell type and time point are not known. The conserved cysteine and the conserved F or W are not part of the CDR3 here. The order of the fields is V gene, D gene, CDR3 protein. A D gene is named only where the DNA matches it firmly.

TRBV20-1 | NA | SARIGEGMNTEAF
TRBV30 | NA | AWSLQGKNIQY
TRBV5-1 | NA | ASSLGKREQY
TRBV7-7 | NA | ASSLGTGQPQH
TRBV20-1 | NA | SARGGDQPQH
TRBV5-4 | NA | ASSLRAVASGANVLT
TRBV6-6 | NA | HAGDEQF
TRBV20-1 | NA | SARDQQGPSYNEQF
TRBV5-4 | NA | ASSLERRGQELF
TRBV12-3/TRBV12-4 | NA | ASSWAGTQETQY
TRBV20-1 | NA | SATPTNNQPQH
TRBV7-2 | NA | ASSLVLGGNTGELF
TRBV12-3/TRBV12-4 | TRBD1 | ASSLWGTALLGYGYT
TRBV6-6 | NA | ASGGTLLSENEQF
TRBV6-2/TRBV6-3 | TRBD2 | ASSPGRTSGRGYEQY
TRBV21-1 | NA | ASSKGSGTGRYEQY
TRBV29-1 | NA | SVEIVEGITYEQY
TRBV18 | NA | ASSPRGISSYEQY
TRBV20-1 | NA | SAIRQLVATNEKLF
TRBV11-3 | NA | ASSLGSLFPREQF
TRBV7-9 | TRBD2 | ASRPPTSGYSYNEQF
TRBV12-3/TRBV12-4 | TRBD2 | ASSPLAGGRRNEQF